This T cell receptor beta chain was identified in a study of blood T cell repertoires in COVID-19. Study information: From T cells, B-cell-depleted T cells, or PBMCs came the material, which was cDNA or gDNA.

Under the authors' procedure: The assay estimated nucleated cells by amplifying reference gene primers. Assay used: immunoSEQ multiplex PCR; TCRdb lists only in-frame clones, some missing. That table furnishes V, J and clone size, whereas the DNA furnished D and trimming. The sample lists about 23,000 clones, around 94% occurring once. V gave up 0 bases and J gave up 10 bases, with 19 bases separating them. The germline V gene has CDR1 SGHDN and CDR2 FVKESK. The CDR3 extends over 16 amino acids. V and J are TRBV14 and TRBJ2-1; D ambiguous. Sequencing was performed on peripheral blood. The clonotype originates from a woman aged 45 to 65 with active COVID-19. CDR3 sequence (DNA): TGTGCCAGCAGCCAAGAAGTGCAGAGCGCGATGGAGGAGCAGTTCTTC. It encodes CASSQEVQSAMEEQFF.